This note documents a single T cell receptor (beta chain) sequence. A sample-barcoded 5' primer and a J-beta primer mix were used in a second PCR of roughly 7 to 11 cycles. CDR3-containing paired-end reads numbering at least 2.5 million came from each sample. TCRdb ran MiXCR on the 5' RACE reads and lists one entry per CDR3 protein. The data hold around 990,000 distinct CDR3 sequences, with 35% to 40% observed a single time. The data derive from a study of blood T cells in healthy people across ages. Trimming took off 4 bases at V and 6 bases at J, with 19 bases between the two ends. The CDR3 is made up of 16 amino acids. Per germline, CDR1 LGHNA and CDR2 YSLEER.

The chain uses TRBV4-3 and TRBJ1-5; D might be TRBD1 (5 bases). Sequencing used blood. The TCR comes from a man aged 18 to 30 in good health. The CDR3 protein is CASSPSPPGVPQPQHF. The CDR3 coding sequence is TGCGCCAGCAGCCCATCCCCCCCGGGGGTTCCTCAGCCCCAGCATTTT.